The 3 T cell receptor beta chains reported below all come from one sample, sequenced in a study of T cell changes during pregnancy in multiple sclerosis. TCRdb's copy holds only in-frame clones and misses some; the assay was immunoSEQ multiplex PCR. The sample shows 74,000 or so clones, roughly nine tenths of them seen only once. The source was CD4+ T cells from peripheral blood mononuclear cells, collected before pregnancy. The receptors come from a female donor with multiple sclerosis, enrolled in a pregnancy study.

The chain employs TRBV19 and TRBJ1-4; weak D call: TRBD1 (6 bases). Trimming cost V 5 bases and J 2 bases, with 12 bases left between them. The CDR3 sequence is 15 residues long. Germline V gives CDR1 LNHDA, CDR2 SQIVND (reference sequence). The CDR3 DNA reads as TGTGCCAGTAGTGGGCAGGGGCTTACTAATGAAAAACTGTTTTTT. It yields the protein CASSGQGLTNEKLFF.

There are a few counts of this clone. The chain recombines TRBV2 with TRBJ1-1; 8 nucleotides align to TRBD1. Germline V lookup: CDR1 SNHLY, CDR2 FYNNEI. The V segment lost 4 bases and the J segment 7 bases; nucleotides outside the gene matches: 8. The CDR3 totals 14 residues. The CDR3 region has the DNA TGTGCCAGCAGTGCGATAGCCGGGACAGGTGAAGCTTTCTTT. Translating gives CASSAIAGTGEAFF.

The CDR3 region has the DNA TGCGCCAGCAGCTTACCCGGGACAGGGGGCACCGGGGAGCTGTTTTTT. This encodes CASSLPGTGGTGELFF. The J gene is TRBJ2-2, the V gene TRBV5-1, with 11 bases fitting TRBD1. The J segment lost 4 bases and the V segment lost 2 bases, leaving 4 bases of the junction unmatched. CDR1 is SGHRS and CDR2 is YFSETQ in the germline V gene. The length of the CDR3 is 16 residues.